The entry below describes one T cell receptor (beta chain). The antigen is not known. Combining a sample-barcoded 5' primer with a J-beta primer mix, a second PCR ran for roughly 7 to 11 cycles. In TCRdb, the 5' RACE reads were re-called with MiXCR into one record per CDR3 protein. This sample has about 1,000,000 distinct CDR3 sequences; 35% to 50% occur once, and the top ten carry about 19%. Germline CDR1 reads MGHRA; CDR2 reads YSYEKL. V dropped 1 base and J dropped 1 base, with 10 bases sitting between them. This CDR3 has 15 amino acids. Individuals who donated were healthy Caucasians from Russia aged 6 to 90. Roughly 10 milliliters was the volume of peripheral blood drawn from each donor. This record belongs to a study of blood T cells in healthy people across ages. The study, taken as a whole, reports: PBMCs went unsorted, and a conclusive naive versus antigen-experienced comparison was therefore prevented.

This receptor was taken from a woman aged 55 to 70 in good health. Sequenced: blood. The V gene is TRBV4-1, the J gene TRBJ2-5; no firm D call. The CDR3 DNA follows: TGCGCCAGCAGCCAAGCAGACCGGCCCCAAGAGACCCAGTACTTC. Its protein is CASSQADRPQETQYF.